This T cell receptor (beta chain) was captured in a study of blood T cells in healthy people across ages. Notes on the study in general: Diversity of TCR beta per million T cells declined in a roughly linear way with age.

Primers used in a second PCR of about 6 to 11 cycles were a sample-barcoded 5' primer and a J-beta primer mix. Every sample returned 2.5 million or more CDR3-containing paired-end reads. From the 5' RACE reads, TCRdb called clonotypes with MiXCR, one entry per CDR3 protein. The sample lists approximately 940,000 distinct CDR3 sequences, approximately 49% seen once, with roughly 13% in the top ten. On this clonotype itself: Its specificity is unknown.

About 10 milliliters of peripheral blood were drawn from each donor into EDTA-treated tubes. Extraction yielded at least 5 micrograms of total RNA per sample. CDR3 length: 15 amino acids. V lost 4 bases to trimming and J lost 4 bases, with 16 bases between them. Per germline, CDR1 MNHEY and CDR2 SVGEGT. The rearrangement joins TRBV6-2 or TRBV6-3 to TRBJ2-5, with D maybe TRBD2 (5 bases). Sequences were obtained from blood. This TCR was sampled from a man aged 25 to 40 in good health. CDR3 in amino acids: CASSSLRLSGETQYF. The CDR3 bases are TGTGCCAGCAGTTCGCTTCGACTAAGCGGAGAGACCCAGTACTTC.